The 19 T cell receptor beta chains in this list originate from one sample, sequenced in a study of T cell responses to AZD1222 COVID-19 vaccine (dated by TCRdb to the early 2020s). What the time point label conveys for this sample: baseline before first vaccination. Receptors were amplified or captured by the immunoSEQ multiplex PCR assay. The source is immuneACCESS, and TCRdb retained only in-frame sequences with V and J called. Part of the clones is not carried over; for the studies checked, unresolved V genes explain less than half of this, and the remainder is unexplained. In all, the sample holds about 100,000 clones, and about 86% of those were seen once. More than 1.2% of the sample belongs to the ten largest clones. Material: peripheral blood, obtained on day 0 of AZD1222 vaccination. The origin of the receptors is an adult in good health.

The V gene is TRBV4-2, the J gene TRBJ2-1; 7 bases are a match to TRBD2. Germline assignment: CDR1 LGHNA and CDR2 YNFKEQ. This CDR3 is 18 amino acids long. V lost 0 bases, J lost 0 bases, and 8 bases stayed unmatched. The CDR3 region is CASSQDPAGDFSYNEQFF. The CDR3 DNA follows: TGTGCCAGCAGCCAAGATCCCGCGGGAGACTTCTCCTACAATGAGCAGTTCTTC.

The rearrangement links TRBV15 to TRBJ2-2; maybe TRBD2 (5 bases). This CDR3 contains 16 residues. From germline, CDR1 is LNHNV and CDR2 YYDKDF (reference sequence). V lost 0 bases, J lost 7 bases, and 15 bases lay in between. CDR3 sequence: CATSRDFRRGVGELFF. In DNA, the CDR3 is TGTGCCACCAGCAGAGATTTTCGTCGGGGAGTCGGGGAGCTGTTTTTT.

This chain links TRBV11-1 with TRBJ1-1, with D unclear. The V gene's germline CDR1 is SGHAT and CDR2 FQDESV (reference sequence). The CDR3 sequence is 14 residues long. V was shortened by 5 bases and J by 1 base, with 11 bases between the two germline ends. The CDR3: CASSRSFQNTEAFF. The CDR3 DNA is TGTGCCAGCAGCCGATCATTCCAGAACACTGAAGCTTTCTTT.

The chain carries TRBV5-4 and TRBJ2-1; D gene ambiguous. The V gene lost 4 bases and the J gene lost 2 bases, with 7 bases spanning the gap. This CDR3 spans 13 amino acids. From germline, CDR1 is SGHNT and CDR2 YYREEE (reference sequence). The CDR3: CASSPGPYNEQFF. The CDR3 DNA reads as TGTGCCAGCAGCCCCGGGCCCTACAATGAGCAGTTCTTC.

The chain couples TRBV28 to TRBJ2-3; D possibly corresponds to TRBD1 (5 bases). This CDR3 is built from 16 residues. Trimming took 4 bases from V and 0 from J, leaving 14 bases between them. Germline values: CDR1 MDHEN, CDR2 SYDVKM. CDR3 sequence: CASSSQTAISTDTQYF. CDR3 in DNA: TGTGCCAGCAGTTCGCAGACAGCTATCAGCACAGATACGCAGTATTTT.

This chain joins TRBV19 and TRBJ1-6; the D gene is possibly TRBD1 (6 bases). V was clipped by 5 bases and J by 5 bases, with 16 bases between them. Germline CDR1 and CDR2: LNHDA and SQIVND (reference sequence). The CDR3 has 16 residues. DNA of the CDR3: TGTGCCAGTAGTGACTGGAGGACAGTCCATAATTCACCCCTCCACTTT. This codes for CASSDWRTVHNSPLHF.

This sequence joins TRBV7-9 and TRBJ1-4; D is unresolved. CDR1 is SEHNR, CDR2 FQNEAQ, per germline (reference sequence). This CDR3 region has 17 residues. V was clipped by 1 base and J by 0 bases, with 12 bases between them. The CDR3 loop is CASSLGSGAATNEKLFF. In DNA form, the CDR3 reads TGTGCCAGCAGCTTAGGCTCAGGAGCTGCAACTAATGAAAAACTGTTTTTT.

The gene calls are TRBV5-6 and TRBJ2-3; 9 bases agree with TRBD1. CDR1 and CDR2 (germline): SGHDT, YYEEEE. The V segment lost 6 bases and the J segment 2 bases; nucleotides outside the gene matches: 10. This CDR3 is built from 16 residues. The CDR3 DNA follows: TGTGCCAGCATCCTACGTAACAGGGGGCCCACAGATACGCAGTATTTT. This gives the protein CASILRNRGPTDTQYF.

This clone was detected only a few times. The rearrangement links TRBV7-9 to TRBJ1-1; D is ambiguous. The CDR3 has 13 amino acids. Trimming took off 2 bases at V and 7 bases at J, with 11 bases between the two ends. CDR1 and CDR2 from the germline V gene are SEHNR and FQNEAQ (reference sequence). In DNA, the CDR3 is TGTGCCAGCAGCTTAACAGAGGTGGGTGAAGCTTTCTTT. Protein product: CASSLTEVGEAFF.

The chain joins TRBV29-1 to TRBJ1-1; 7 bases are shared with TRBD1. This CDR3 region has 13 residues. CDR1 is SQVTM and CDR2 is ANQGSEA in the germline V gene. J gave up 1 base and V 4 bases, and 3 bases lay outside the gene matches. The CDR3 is CSVGDSSNTEAFF. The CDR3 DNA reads TGCAGCGTTGGGGACAGCTCGAACACTGAAGCTTTCTTT.

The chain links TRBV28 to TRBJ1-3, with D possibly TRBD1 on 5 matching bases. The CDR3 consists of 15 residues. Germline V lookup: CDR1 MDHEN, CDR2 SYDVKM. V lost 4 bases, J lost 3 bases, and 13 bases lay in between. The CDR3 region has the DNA TGTGCCAGCAGTTCGGGTGGGGCGGGTGGAAACACCATATATTTT. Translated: CASSSGGAGGNTIYF.

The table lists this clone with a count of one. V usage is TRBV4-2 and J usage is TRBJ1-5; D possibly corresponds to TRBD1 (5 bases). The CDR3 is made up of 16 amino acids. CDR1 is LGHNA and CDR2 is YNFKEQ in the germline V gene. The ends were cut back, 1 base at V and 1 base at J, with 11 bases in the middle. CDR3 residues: CASSQGGGISNQPQHF. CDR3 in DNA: TGTGCCAGCAGCCAAGGTGGGGGAATAAGCAATCAGCCCCAGCATTTT.

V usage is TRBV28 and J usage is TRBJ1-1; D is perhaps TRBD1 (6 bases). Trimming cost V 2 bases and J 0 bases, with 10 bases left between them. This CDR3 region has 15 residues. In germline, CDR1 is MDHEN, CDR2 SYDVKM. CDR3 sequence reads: CASSLPTGLNTEAFF. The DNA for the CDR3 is TGTGCCAGCAGTTTACCAACAGGGTTGAACACTGAAGCTTTCTTT.

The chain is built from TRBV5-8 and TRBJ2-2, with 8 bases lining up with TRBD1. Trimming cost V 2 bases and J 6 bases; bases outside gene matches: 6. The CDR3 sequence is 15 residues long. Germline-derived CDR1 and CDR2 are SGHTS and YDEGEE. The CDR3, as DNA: TGTGCCAGCAGCTTCGGACAGGGTACTGCCGGGGAGCTGTTTTTT. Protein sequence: CASSFGQGTAGELFF.

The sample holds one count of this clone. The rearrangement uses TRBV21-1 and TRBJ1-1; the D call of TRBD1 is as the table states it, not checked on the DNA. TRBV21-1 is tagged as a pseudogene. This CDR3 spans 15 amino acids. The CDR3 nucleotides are TGTGCCAGCAGCAAATGGGACAGGGGGAACACTGAAGCTTTCTTT. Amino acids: CASSKWDRGNTEAFF.

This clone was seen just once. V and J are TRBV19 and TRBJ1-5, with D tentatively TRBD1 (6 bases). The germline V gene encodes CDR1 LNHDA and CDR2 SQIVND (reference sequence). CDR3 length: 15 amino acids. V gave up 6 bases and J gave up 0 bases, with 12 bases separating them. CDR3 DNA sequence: TGTGCCAGTAGGGGGGCGGACGGTAGCAATCAGCCCCAGCATTTT. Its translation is CASRGADGSNQPQHF.

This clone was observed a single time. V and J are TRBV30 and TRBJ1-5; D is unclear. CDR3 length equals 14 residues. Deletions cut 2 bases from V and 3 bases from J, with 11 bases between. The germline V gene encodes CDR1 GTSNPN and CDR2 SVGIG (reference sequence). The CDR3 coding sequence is TGTGCCTGGAGTTCGGGATCCCCCAATCAGCCCCAGCATTTT. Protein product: CAWSSGSPNQPQHF.

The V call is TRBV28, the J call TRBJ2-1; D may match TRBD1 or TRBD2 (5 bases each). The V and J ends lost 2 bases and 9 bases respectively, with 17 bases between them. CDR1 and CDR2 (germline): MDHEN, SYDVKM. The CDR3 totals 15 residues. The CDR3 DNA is TGTGCCAGCAGTTTACCCGGAGGTGGGGGTGGTGAGCAGTTCTTC. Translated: CASSLPGGGGGEQFF. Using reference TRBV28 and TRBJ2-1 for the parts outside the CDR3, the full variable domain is DVKVTQSSRYLVKRTGEKVFLECVQDMDHENMFWYRQDPGLGLRLIYFSYDVKMKEKGDIPEGYSVSREKKERFSLILESASTNQTSMYLCASSLPGGGGGEQFFGPGTRLTVL.

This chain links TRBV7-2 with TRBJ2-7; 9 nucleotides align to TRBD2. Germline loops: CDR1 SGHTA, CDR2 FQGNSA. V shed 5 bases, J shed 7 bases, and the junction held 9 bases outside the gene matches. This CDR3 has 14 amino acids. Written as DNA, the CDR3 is TGTGCCAGCAGCCCGGCGGGCGGGAGGGAAGAGCAGTACTTC. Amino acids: CASSPAGGREEQYF.